The TCR beta chain under discussion was sequenced for a study of human T cells and chemical hapten exposure. Study-wide findings and caveats: Clustering by CDR3 similarity yielded significantly more large clusters from expanded TCRs than controls.

Notes on this clonotype: Antigen: not known.

TCRdb redid the calling of the RACE reads with MiXCR, one entry per CDR3 protein. The data hold a few hundred thousand distinct CDR3 sequences, with roughly 5% observed a single time. Trimming took 2 bases from V and 13 from J; bases not matched to a gene: 7. The CDR3 is 14 amino acids. Germline loops: CDR1 SGHVS, CDR2 FNYEAQ. Time point here: patch test 1, 2 weeks after DPC sensitization. Indicated treatment: therapeutic diphenylcyclopropenone sensitization with weekly scalp DPC. Sequenced material: whole blood, taken in connection with sensitization to the hapten diphenylcyclopropenone (DPC). The receptor was derived from a woman in her fifties or sixties with alopecia areata. Some clones in this sample may be carry-over from other donors' samples. The chain recombines TRBV7-6 with TRBJ1-6; 8 bases map to TRBD1. The CDR3 sequence is CASSLRTGSNPLHF. DNA for the CDR3: TGTGCCAGCAGCTTACGGACAGGGTCTAACCCCCTCCACTTT.